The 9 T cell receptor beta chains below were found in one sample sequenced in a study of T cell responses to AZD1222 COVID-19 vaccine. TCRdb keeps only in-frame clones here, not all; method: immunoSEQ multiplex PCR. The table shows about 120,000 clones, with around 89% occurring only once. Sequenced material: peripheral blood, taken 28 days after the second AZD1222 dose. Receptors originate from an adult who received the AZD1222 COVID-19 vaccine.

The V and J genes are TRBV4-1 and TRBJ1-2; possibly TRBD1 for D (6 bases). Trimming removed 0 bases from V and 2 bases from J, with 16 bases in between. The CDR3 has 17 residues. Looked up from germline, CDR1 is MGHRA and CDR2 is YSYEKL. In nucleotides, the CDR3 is TGCGCCAGCAGCCAAGATAGTCGGGGGCCCAAAAACTATGGCTACACCTTC. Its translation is CASSQDSRGPKNYGYTF.

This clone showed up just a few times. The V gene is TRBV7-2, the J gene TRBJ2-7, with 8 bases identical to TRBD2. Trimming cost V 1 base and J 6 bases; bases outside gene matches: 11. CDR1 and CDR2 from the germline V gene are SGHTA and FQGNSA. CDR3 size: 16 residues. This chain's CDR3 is CASSLGLGAAGGEQYF. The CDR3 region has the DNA TGTGCCAGCAGCTTAGGGTTGGGGGCCGCGGGAGGCGAGCAGTACTTC.

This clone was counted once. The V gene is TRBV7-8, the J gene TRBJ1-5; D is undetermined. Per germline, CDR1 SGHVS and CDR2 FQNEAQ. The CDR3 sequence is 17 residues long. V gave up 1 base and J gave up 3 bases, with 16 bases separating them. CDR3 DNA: TGTGCCAGCAGCTTAGGGGCAGCCTCTATACTCAATCAGCCCCAGCATTTT. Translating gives CASSLGAASILNQPQHF.

The CDR3 DNA reads as TGTGCCAGCTCACCACCCAGGACCCTAAACTACAATGAGCAGTTCTTC. Translated: CASSPPRTLNYNEQFF. The rearrangement joins TRBV18 to TRBJ2-1; D is ambiguous. From germline, CDR1 is KGHSH and CDR2 LQKENI. V was pared by 0 bases and J by 3 bases, with 12 bases between. The CDR3 is 16 amino acids.

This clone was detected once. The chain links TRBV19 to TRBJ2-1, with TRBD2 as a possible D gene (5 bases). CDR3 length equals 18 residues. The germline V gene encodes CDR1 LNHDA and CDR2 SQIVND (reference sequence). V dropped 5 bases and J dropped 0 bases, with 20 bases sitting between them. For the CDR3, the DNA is TGTGCCAGTAGTTCCCTAAAGAGACGGGAAAGCTCCTACAATGAGCAGTTCTTC. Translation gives CASSSLKRRESSYNEQFF. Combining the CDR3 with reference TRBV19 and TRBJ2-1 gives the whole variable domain DGGITQSPKYLFRKEGQNVTLSCEQNLNHDAMYWYRQDPGQGLRLIYYSQIVNDFQKGDIAEGYSVSREKKESFPLTVTSAQKNPTAFYLCASSSLKRRESSYNEQFFGPGTRLTVL.

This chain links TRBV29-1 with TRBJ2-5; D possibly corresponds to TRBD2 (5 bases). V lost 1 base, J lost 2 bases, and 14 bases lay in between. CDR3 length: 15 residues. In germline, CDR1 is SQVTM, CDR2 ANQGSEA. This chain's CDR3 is CSVEALGRGQETQYF. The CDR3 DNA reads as TGCAGCGTTGAAGCTCTAGGGAGAGGGCAAGAGACCCAGTACTTC.

The CDR3 region is CASSFSGQANQPQHF. The CDR3 nucleotides are TGTGCCAGCAGTTTTTCCGGACAGGCAAATCAGCCCCAGCATTTT. The chain carries TRBV28 and TRBJ1-5; 7 bases align to TRBD1. The CDR3 has 15 residues. Trimming cost V 3 bases and J 4 bases; bases outside gene matches: 6. Germline CDR1 and CDR2: MDHEN and SYDVKM. Variable domain in full (rest from reference TRBV28 and TRBJ1-5): DVKVTQSSRYLVKRTGEKVFLECVQDMDHENMFWYRQDPGLGLRLIYFSYDVKMKEKGDIPEGYSVSREKKERFSLILESASTNQTSMYLCASSFSGQANQPQHFGDGTRLSIL.

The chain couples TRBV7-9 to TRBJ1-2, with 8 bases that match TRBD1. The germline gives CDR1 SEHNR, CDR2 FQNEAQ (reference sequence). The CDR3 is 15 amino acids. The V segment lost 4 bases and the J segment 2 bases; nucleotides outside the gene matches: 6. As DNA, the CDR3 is TGTGCCAGCAGCTCCTGGACAGGGACCAACTATGGCTACACCTTC. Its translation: CASSSWTGTNYGYTF.

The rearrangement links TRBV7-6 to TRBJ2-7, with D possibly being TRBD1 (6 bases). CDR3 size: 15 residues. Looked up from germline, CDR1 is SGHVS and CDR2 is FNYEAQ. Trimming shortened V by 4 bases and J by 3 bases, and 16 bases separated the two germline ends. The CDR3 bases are TGTGCCAGCAGCTCCGGAACAGGGTTCAGCTACGAGCAGTACTTC. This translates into CASSSGTGFSYEQYF.